A single sample is the source of the 23 T cell receptor beta chains below, sequenced in a study of graft-versus-host responses after intestinal transplantation. Data came from immunoSEQ multiplex PCR; TCRdb stores just in-frame clones and leaves some out. The table records some 100,000 clones, roughly 87% of them present only once. The antigens of these receptors remain unknown. Source: unstimulated CD4+ T cells sorted from spleen or lymph node cells, taken before transplant. The receptors were gathered from a human donor who was the organ donor for an intestinal transplant.

The rearrangement uses TRBV2 and TRBJ2-7; D gene ambiguous. The CDR3 sequence is 15 residues long. V was cut by 0 bases and J by 4 bases, with 13 bases left in between. CDR1 is SNHLY, CDR2 FYNNEI, per germline. CDR3 sequence: CASSEAKGQRYEQYF. DNA for the CDR3: TGTGCCAGCAGTGAAGCAAAAGGGCAGAGATACGAGCAGTACTTC.

The CDR3 DNA reads TGTGCCAGCAGTTACCGCGACAGGGACGAGCAGTACTTC. Translation gives CASSYRDRDEQYF. The V and J genes are TRBV6-5 and TRBJ2-7; TRBD1 aligns across 7 bases. Germline values: CDR1 MNHEY, CDR2 SVGAGI. The V and J ends lost 2 bases and 5 bases, in that order; junction bases with no gene match: 3. The CDR3 is 13 residues long.

The rearrangement joins TRBV29-1 to TRBJ2-1; D possibly matches TRBD1 or TRBD2 (6 bases each). This CDR3 has 12 residues. CDR1 and CDR2 (germline): SQVTM, ANQGSEA. Trimming shortened V by 8 bases and J by 9 bases, and 17 bases separated the two germline ends. CDR3 loop: CSLGREGGEQFF. CDR3 coding DNA: TGCAGCTTGGGGCGAGAGGGGGGTGAGCAGTTCTTC.

This CDR3 reads CASSPDLSKEAFF. In nucleotides, the CDR3 is TGTGCCAGCTCACCAGACCTTAGTAAGGAAGCTTTCTTT. This chain uses TRBV18 with TRBJ1-1; D ambiguous. Trimming shortened V by 2 bases and J by 8 bases, and 12 bases separated the two germline ends. The germline gives CDR1 KGHSH, CDR2 LQKENI. The length of the CDR3 is 13 residues.

The chain recombines TRBV7-7 with TRBJ2-5, with 9 bases identical to TRBD2. Germline CDR1 SSHAT, CDR2 FNYEAQ (reference sequence). This CDR3 spans 14 amino acids. J lost 5 bases, V lost 1 base, and 2 bases had no gene match. In nucleotides, the CDR3 is TGTGCCAGCAGCTTAGGACTAGCGGACGAGACCCAGTACTTC. It yields the protein CASSLGLADETQYF.

J is TRBJ2-1 and V is TRBV27; D ambiguous. The germline V gene has CDR1 MNHEY and CDR2 SMNVEV (reference sequence). The V and J ends lost 6 bases and 7 bases respectively, with 13 bases between them. The CDR3 is 13 residues long. The CDR3 DNA reads TGTGCCAGCAGGCCCTCGACCTGGAATGAGCAGTTCTTC. The encoded protein is CASRPSTWNEQFF.

V is TRBV5-1 and J is TRBJ2-3; D not certain. CDR3 length: 14 residues. In germline, CDR1 is SGHRS, CDR2 YFSETQ. Trimming left V 0 bases short and J 0 bases short, with 5 bases between. CDR3 DNA: TGCGCCAGCAGCTTGGTCTCTAGCACAGATACGCAGTATTTT. Translated: CASSLVSSTDTQYF.

The CDR3 spells CASSLGPAPQETQYF. The CDR3 region has the DNA TGTGCCAGCAGCTTAGGCCCCGCACCTCAAGAGACCCAGTACTTC. The chain joins TRBV11-3 to TRBJ2-5; D gene uncertain. Trimming removed 1 base at V and 2 bases at J, with 11 bases between. The germline V gene has CDR1 SGHNT and CDR2 YENEEA. CDR3 length: 15 amino acids.

This chain connects TRBV29-1 to TRBJ2-3; 9 bases line up with TRBD2. Germline loops: CDR1 SQVTM, CDR2 ANQGSEA. The junction had 5 bases not matched to a gene; V was cut back by 1 base and J by 6 bases. The CDR3 totals 14 residues. The DNA of the CDR3 is TGCAGCGTTGAAGGGACTAGCGTAGGTGATACGCAGTATTTT. Amino acids: CSVEGTSVGDTQYF.

This clone was seen a few times. The chain employs TRBV7-2 and TRBJ1-1, with D possibly matching TRBD1 (6 bases). This CDR3 contains 15 residues. V lost 3 bases, J lost 3 bases, and 14 bases lay in between. Germline lookup yields CDR1 SGHTA and CDR2 FQGNSA. CDR3 nucleotide sequence: TGTGCCAGCAGCTTGTTCGGGGGGCAGGACACTGAAGCTTTCTTT. Translation: CASSLFGGQDTEAFF. Variable domain in full (rest from reference TRBV7-2 and TRBJ1-1): GAGVSQSPSNKVTEKGKDVELRCDPISGHTALYWYRQSLGQGLEFLIYFQGNSAPDKSGLPSDRFSAERTGGSVSTLTIQRTQQEDSAVYLCASSLFGGQDTEAFFGQGTRLTVV.

This clone was picked up a small number of times. This chain joins TRBV28 and TRBJ2-5; no clear D gene. Trimming took off 3 bases at V and 0 bases at J, with 8 bases between the two ends. Per germline, CDR1 MDHEN and CDR2 SYDVKM. The CDR3 sequence is 14 residues long. In nucleotides, the CDR3 is TGTGCCAGCAGTTTCAGACGGCACCAAGAGACCCAGTACTTC. This gives the protein CASSFRRHQETQYF. Filled out from reference TRBV28 and TRBJ2-5, the complete variable domain reads DVKVTQSSRYLVKRTGEKVFLECVQDMDHENMFWYRQDPGLGLRLIYFSYDVKMKEKGDIPEGYSVSREKKERFSLILESASTNQTSMYLCASSFRRHQETQYFGPGTRLLVL.

The chain couples TRBV7-9 to TRBJ1-3; D may be TRBD1 (6 bases). From germline, CDR1 is SEHNR and CDR2 FQNEAQ (reference sequence). Trimming removed 6 bases at V and 0 bases at J, with 15 bases between. The CDR3 is made up of 16 amino acids. The CDR3 DNA follows: TGTGCCAGCAGAAACAGGGATTTAGTCTCTGGAAACACCATATATTTT. The encoded protein is CASRNRDLVSGNTIYF.

CDR3 in amino acids: CASRTGGNYGYTF. The CDR3 nucleotides read TGTGCCAGCAGGACAGGGGGGAACTATGGCTACACCTTC. The rearrangement links TRBV6-6 to TRBJ1-2; TRBD1 aligns across 9 bases. Germline loops: CDR1 MNHNY, CDR2 SVGAGI (reference sequence). This CDR3 has 13 residues. V trimming: 6 bases; J trimming: 2 bases; junction bases outside the gene matches: 1.

The chain is built from TRBV9 and TRBJ1-3; D is uncertain. V was clipped by 0 bases and J by 4 bases, with 8 bases between them. The CDR3 is made up of 14 amino acids. The germline CDR1 and CDR2 sequences are SGDLS and YYNGEE. The CDR3: CASSVAGDGNTIYF. DNA of the CDR3: TGTGCCAGCAGCGTAGCAGGTGACGGAAACACCATATATTTT.

This clone was observed once. The rearrangement uses TRBV7-9 and TRBJ1-6; D is uncertain. V gave up 5 bases and J gave up 15 bases, with 14 bases separating them. CDR1 SEHNR and CDR2 FQNEAQ come from the germline V gene (reference sequence). This CDR3 spans 12 amino acids. This CDR3 is CASSRDNRNLHF. The CDR3 DNA sequence: TGTGCCAGCAGCCGCGACAATCGCAACCTCCACTTT.

The gene calls are TRBV10-3 and TRBJ2-5, with 8 bases lining up with TRBD2. This CDR3 spans 12 amino acids. Germline CDR1 and CDR2: ENHRY and SYGVKD. V gave up 10 bases and J gave up 5 bases; unmatched junction bases: 6. The CDR3 loop reads CATAGGWETQYF. As DNA, the CDR3 is TGTGCCACCGCGGGGGGCTGGGAGACCCAGTACTTC.

The CDR3 loop is CASSPYPQGLRADYGYTF. The CDR3 DNA follows: TGCGCCAGCAGCCCCTACCCACAAGGACTCAGGGCTGACTATGGCTACACCTTC. This chain connects TRBV4-1 to TRBJ1-2, with D possibly matching TRBD1 (5 bases). The V end lost 4 bases, the J end lost 3 bases, and 24 bases lay between the germline ends. Germline V gene sequence: CDR1 MGHRA, CDR2 YSYEKL. CDR3 length equals 18 residues.

Note on this clone: The identical CDR3 is also encoded by other nucleotide sequences in the sample. The rearrangement uses TRBV20-1 and TRBJ1-2; D is ambiguous. Germline V gene lookup returns CDR1 DFQATT and CDR2 SNEGSKA (reference sequence). Trimming removed 1 base from V and 8 bases from J, with 5 bases in between. This CDR3 has 10 amino acids. CDR3 residues: CSARAGGYTF. The CDR3 region has the DNA TGCAGTGCTAGAGCGGGAGGCTACACCTTC.

The rearrangement links TRBV11-2 to TRBJ2-5, with D possibly TRBD2 on 7 matching bases. CDR3 length equals 15 residues. V was shortened by 8 bases and J by 5 bases, with 21 bases between the two germline ends. Per the germline V gene, CDR1 is SGHAT and CDR2 is FQNNGV. CDR3 nucleotides: TGTGCCAGCTCGGCCTTAGGGGGGGGCCCGGAGACCCAGTACTTC. Protein: CASSALGGGPETQYF.

The gene calls are TRBV10-1 and TRBJ2-1; D gene uncertain. CDR1 and CDR2 from the germline V gene are WNHNN and SYGVQD (reference sequence). V was clipped by 0 bases and J by 5 bases, with 8 bases between them. The CDR3 covers 14 residues. CDR3 in DNA: TGCGCCAGCAGTGAGTCGGGTCGAGACAATGAGCAGTTCTTC. This encodes CASSESGRDNEQFF.

The chain joins TRBV18 to TRBJ1-5, with D maybe TRBD1 (6 bases). Between the trimmed V and J ends, which lost 6 bases and 1 base, there was a span of 10 bases. Germline V gene lookup returns CDR1 KGHSH and CDR2 LQKENI. The CDR3 has 14 amino acids. CDR3 residues: CASSPGESNQPQHF. The CDR3 region has the DNA TGTGCCAGCTCGCCAGGGGAGAGCAATCAGCCCCAGCATTTT.

This clone came up once. The chain links TRBV9 to TRBJ2-7; D call uncertain. The CDR3 has 14 amino acids. Germline V gene sequence: CDR1 SGDLS, CDR2 YYNGEE. Trimming left V 3 bases short and J 3 bases short, with 13 bases between. The DNA of the CDR3 is TGTGCCAGCAGCGCCACCCCGATGGGCTACGAGCAGTACTTC. This gives the protein CASSATPMGYEQYF. Full variable domain (missing parts from reference TRBV9 and TRBJ2-7): DSGVTQTPKHLITATGQRVTLRCSPRSGDLSVYWYQQSLDQGLQFLIQYYNGEERAKGNILERFSAQQFPDLHSELNLSSLELGDSALYFCASSATPMGYEQYFGPGTRLTVT.

The gene calls are TRBV19 and TRBJ1-5, with TRBD1 matching over 7 bases. V was clipped by 4 bases and J by 1 base; unmatched bases: 10. Looked up from germline, CDR1 is LNHDA and CDR2 is SQIVND (reference sequence). The CDR3 is made up of 17 amino acids. CDR3 DNA: TGTGCCAGTAGTACCTGGGGGAGGGGGCCGAGCAATCAGCCCCAGCATTTT. This gives the protein CASSTWGRGPSNQPQHF.